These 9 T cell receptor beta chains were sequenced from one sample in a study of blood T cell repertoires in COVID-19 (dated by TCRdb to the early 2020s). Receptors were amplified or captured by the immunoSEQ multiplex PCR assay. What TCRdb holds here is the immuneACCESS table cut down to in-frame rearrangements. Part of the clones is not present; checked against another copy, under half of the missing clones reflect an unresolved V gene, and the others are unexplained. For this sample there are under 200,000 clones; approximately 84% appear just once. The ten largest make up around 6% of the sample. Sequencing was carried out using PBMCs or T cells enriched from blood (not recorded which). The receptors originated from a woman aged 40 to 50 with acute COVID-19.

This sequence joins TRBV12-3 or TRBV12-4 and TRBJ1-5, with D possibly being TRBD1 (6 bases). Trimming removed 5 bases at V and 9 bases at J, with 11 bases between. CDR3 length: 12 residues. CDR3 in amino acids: CASSGGARPQHF. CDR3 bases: TGTGCCAGCAGTGGGGGGGCACGGCCCCAGCATTTT.

The CDR3 loop reads CASSVGVQETQYF. In DNA, the CDR3 is TGTGCCAGTTCCGTGGGCGTACAAGAGACCCAGTACTTC. The V gene is TRBV19, the J gene TRBJ2-5; D is unresolved. Trimming took off 8 bases at V and 2 bases at J, with 12 bases between the two ends. The CDR3 runs 13 residues. Germline V gene sequence: CDR1 LNHDA, CDR2 SQIVND (reference sequence).

The CDR3 loop reads CASSHNYVNTEAFF. CDR3 in DNA: TGTGCCAGCAGTCACAACTATGTTAACACTGAAGCTTTCTTT. The chain has TRBV27 and TRBJ1-1; D gene uncertain. The CDR3 loop spans 14 amino acids. Germline loops: CDR1 MNHEY, CDR2 SMNVEV (reference sequence). Trimming left V 5 bases short and J 2 bases short, with 12 bases between.

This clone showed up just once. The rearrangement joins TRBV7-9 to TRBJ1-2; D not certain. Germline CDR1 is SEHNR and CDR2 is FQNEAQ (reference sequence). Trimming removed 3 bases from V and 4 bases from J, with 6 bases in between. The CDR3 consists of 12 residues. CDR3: CASSLEAYGYTF. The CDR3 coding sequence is TGTGCCAGCAGCTTGGAGGCCTATGGCTACACCTTC.

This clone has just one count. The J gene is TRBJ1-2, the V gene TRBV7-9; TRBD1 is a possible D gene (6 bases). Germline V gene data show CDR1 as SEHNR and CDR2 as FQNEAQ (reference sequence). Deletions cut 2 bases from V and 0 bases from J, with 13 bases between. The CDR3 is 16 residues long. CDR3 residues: CASSLLGTPANYGYTF. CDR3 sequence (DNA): TGTGCCAGCAGCTTACTTGGGACACCTGCTAACTATGGCTACACCTTC.

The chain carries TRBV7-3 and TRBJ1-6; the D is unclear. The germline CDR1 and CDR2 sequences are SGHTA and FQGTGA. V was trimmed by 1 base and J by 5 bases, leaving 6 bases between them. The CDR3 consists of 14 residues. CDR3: CASSLNGNNSPLHF. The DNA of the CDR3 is TGTGCCAGCAGCTTAAACGGGAATAATTCACCCCTCCACTTT. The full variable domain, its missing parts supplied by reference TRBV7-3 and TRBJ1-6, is GAGVSQTPSNKVTEKGKYVELRCDPISGHTALYWYRQSLGQGPEFLIYFQGTGAADDSGLPNDRFFAVRPEGSVSTLKIQRTERGDSAVYLCASSLNGNNSPLHFGNGTRLTVT.

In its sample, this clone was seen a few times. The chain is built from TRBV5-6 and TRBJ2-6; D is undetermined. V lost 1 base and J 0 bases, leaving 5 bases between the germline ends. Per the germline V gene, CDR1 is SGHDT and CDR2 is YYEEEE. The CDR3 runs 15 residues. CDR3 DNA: TGTGCCAGCAGCTTGTACGGCTCTGGGGCCAACGTCCTGACTTTC. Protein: CASSLYGSGANVLTF. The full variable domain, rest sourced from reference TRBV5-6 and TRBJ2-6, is DAGVTQSPTHLIKTRGQQVTLRCSPKSGHDTVSWYQQALGQGPQFIFQYYEEEERQRGNFPDRFSGHQFPNYSSELNVNALLLGDSALYLCASSLYGSGANVLTFGAGSRLTVL.

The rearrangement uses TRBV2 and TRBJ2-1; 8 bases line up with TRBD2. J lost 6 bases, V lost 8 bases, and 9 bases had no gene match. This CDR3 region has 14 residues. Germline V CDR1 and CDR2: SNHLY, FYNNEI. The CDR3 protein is CASHREGGRNEQFF. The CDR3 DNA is TGTGCCAGCCATCGGGAGGGGGGTCGCAATGAGCAGTTCTTC.

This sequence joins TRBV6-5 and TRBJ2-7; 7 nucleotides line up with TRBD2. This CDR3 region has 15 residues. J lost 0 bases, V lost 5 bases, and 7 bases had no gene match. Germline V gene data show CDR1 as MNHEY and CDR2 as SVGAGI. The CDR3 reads CASSQLSGPSYEQYF. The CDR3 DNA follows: TGTGCCAGCAGTCAACTTAGCGGGCCCTCCTACGAGCAGTACTTC.